The 19 T cell receptor beta chains reported below all come from one sample, sequenced in a study of CD8 T cells in Susac syndrome. Reverse transcription of roughly 0.45 to 1 ug RNA was performed with random hexamers. TCRdb independently ran MiXCR on the immunoSEQ multiplex PCR reads; one entry per CDR3 protein. The table includes some 250,000 distinct CDR3 sequences, 90% to 97% detected once. The sequenced material came from CD4+ T cells from PBMCs. All receptors derive from a human donor with Susac syndrome.

The chain links TRBV6-5 to TRBJ2-5; D might be TRBD1 (5 bases). V gave up 6 bases and J gave up 13 bases, with 15 bases separating them. The germline gives CDR1 MNHEY, CDR2 SVGAGI. The CDR3 has 11 residues. CDR3 in DNA: TGTGCCAGCAGGGCCGGTGGGGCAACGTACTTC. Translation: CASRAGGATYF.

The V call is TRBV29-1, the J call TRBJ1-4; perhaps TRBD1 as D (5 bases). The CDR3 is 14 amino acids. Trimming stripped 7 bases from V and 3 bases from J, with 15 bases between. Per the germline V gene, CDR1 is SQVTM and CDR2 is ANQGSEA. The CDR3 region is CSASRGGANEKLFF. The CDR3 DNA follows: TGCAGCGCCTCACGCGGGGGGGCTAATGAAAAACTGTTTTTT.

The rearrangement uses TRBV20-1 and TRBJ2-5; 7 bases match TRBD2. Germline V CDR1 and CDR2: DFQATT, SNEGSKA (reference sequence). The V gene end was trimmed by 6 bases and the J gene end by 5 bases; junction bases not matched to a gene: 21. The CDR3 consists of 17 residues. The CDR3 DNA reads as TGCAGTGCCACCCGGGGGGATAGCGCGAAACAGCGGGAGACCCAGTACTTC. As protein: CSATRGDSAKQRETQYF.

This sequence joins TRBV9 and TRBJ2-4, with D possibly being TRBD2 (5 bases). Germline V gene sequence: CDR1 SGDLS, CDR2 YYNGEE. The CDR3 length is 13 residues. V was trimmed by 10 bases and J by 8 bases, leaving 19 bases between them. The CDR3 bases are TGTGCCTCGGGCCCCGCGGGTCTTGACATTCAGTACTTC. Translation: CASGPAGLDIQYF.

This chain joins TRBV7-3 and TRBJ2-5, with 7 positions matching TRBD2. The ends lost 4 bases at V and 5 bases at J; junction bases unmatched: 13. CDR3 length: 16 residues. Germline-derived CDR1 and CDR2 are SGHTA and FQGTGA. The CDR3 sequence is CASSSQGAGIRETQYF. The CDR3 DNA follows: TGTGCCAGCAGCTCCCAAGGAGCGGGAATCAGGGAGACCCAGTACTTC.

The genes are TRBV2 and TRBJ2-4; D is perhaps TRBD2 (6 bases). This CDR3 is built from 12 residues. V was shortened by 8 bases and J by 9 bases, with 14 bases between the two germline ends. Germline V CDR1 and CDR2: SNHLY, FYNNEI. CDR3 protein: CASLFQGGIQYF. CDR3 DNA sequence: TGTGCCAGCCTCTTCCAGGGAGGCATTCAGTACTTC.

The V and J genes are TRBV29-1 and TRBJ2-2; 7 bases map to TRBD2. This CDR3 is 15 amino acids long. Germline trimming cut 4 bases from V and 4 bases from J; bases unmatched to any gene: 9. In germline, CDR1 is SQVTM, CDR2 ANQGSEA. The CDR3 loop is CSVVPRGESTGELFF. CDR3 DNA: TGCAGCGTTGTCCCACGGGGGGAGAGCACCGGGGAGCTGTTTTTT.

This clonotype was detected only a few times. V gene TRBV18 combines with J gene TRBJ2-7, with D possibly matching TRBD2 (5 bases). From germline, CDR1 is KGHSH and CDR2 LQKENI. There are 13 residues in the CDR3. Trimming took off 3 bases at V and 1 base at J, with 7 bases between the two ends. CDR3: CASSPSGSYEQYF. CDR3 sequence (DNA): TGTGCCAGCTCACCCTCGGGATCCTACGAGCAGTACTTC. The full variable domain, its missing parts supplied by reference TRBV18 and TRBJ2-7, is NAGVMQNPRHLVRRRGQEARLRCSPMKGHSHVYWYRQLPEEGLKFMVYLQKENIIDESGMPKERFSAEFPKEGPSILRIQQVVRGDSAAYFCASSPSGSYEQYFGPGTRLTVT.

CDR3 region: CASSRTGAQETQYF. Here the CDR3 DNA reads TGTGCCAGCTCACGCACAGGGGCCCAAGAGACCCAGTACTTC. The chain is built from TRBV18 and TRBJ2-5; TRBD1 matches at 7 bases. Trimming removed 4 bases from V and 1 base from J; junction bases left unmatched: 3. CDR1 is KGHSH, CDR2 LQKENI, per germline. The CDR3 runs to 14 residues.

The chain joins TRBV24-1 to TRBJ1-1; 7 bases match TRBD1. V trimming: 6 bases; J trimming: 2 bases; junction bases outside the gene matches: 8. Germline V CDR1 and CDR2: KGHDR, SFDVKD. The CDR3 extends over 15 amino acids. This CDR3 reads CATSPGGTANTEAFF. The CDR3 region has the DNA TGTGCCACCAGTCCGGGGGGGACAGCTAACACTGAAGCTTTCTTT.

The chain joins TRBV9 to TRBJ2-2, with D hard to call. This CDR3 is built from 16 residues. Trimming stripped 3 bases from V and 3 bases from J, with 15 bases between. The germline CDR1 and CDR2 sequences are SGDLS and YYNGEE. As DNA, the CDR3 is TGTGCCAGCAGCGCTCGTATCTGGGCGGACACCGGGGAGCTGTTTTTT. Translated: CASSARIWADTGELFF.

The rearrangement joins TRBV29-1 to TRBJ1-5; D uncertain. The CDR3 contains 15 residues. Germline lookup yields CDR1 SQVTM and CDR2 ANQGSEA. Trimming pared 0 bases from V and 2 bases from J, leaving 11 bases between. The CDR3 here is CSVEDGSGGNQPQHF. For the CDR3, the DNA is TGCAGCGTTGAAGATGGGTCCGGCGGCAATCAGCCCCAGCATTTT.

V gene TRBV29-1 combines with J gene TRBJ1-1, with 7 bases lining up with TRBD1. In germline, CDR1 is SQVTM, CDR2 ANQGSEA. The length of the CDR3 is 14 residues. V dropped 4 bases and J dropped 5; count of bases not matched to a gene: 10. Here the CDR3 reads CSVGRAGGGTEAFF. The CDR3 DNA follows: TGCAGCGTTGGGCGGGCAGGGGGAGGTACTGAAGCTTTCTTT.

The J gene is TRBJ1-2, the V gene TRBV30; no reliable D call. The germline V gene encodes CDR1 GTSNPN and CDR2 SVGIG (reference sequence). With 0 bases removed from V and 3 bases from J, the gap between germline ends came to 14 bases. CDR3 length: 15 residues. The CDR3 here is CAWSVRLNVDYGYTF. CDR3 nucleotide sequence: TGTGCCTGGAGTGTAAGATTGAACGTGGACTATGGCTACACCTTC.

CDR3 protein: CAWSGLAGGISYNEQFF. For the CDR3, the DNA is TGTGCCTGGAGTGGCCTAGCGGGAGGAATTTCCTACAATGAGCAGTTCTTC. V usage is TRBV30 and J usage is TRBJ2-1, with 11 positions matching TRBD2. There are 17 residues in the CDR3. Germline V CDR1 and CDR2: GTSNPN, SVGIG (reference sequence). V lost 1 base to trimming and J lost 1 base; unmatched junction nucleotides: 6.

The chain employs TRBV12-3 or TRBV12-4 and TRBJ1-5; no clear D gene. V was pared by 1 base and J by 0 bases, with 7 bases between. CDR3 length equals 15 residues. CDR3 protein: CASSLGRHSNQPQHF. As DNA, the CDR3 is TGTGCCAGCAGTTTAGGACGGCATAGCAATCAGCCCCAGCATTTT.

The V and J genes are TRBV29-1 and TRBJ2-5; no definite D call. Germline values: CDR1 SQVTM, CDR2 ANQGSEA. This CDR3 spans 12 amino acids. V dropped 7 bases and J dropped 7 bases, with 16 bases sitting between them. The CDR3 protein is CSGEVLHRTQYF. CDR3 sequence (DNA): TGCAGCGGCGAAGTACTGCACAGGACCCAGTACTTC.

The rearrangement links TRBV9 to TRBJ2-7, with D perhaps TRBD1 (5 bases). The V and J ends lost 1 base and 7 bases respectively, with 12 bases between them. The CDR3 totals 13 residues. Germline values: CDR1 SGDLS, CDR2 YYNGEE. CDR3 bases: TGTGCCAGCAGCGTAAGTACAGGCAAAGAGCAGTACTTC. It specifies CASSVSTGKEQYF.

The V gene is TRBV20-1, the J gene TRBJ2-1, with a possible D match to TRBD2 (5 bases). With 0 bases removed from V and 12 bases from J, the gap between germline ends came to 18 bases. CDR1 is DFQATT and CDR2 is SNEGSKA in the germline V gene (reference sequence). CDR3 length: 14 residues. The CDR3: CSAREPQWSGPQFF. The CDR3 DNA follows: TGCAGTGCTAGAGAGCCCCAGTGGAGCGGACCGCAGTTCTTC.